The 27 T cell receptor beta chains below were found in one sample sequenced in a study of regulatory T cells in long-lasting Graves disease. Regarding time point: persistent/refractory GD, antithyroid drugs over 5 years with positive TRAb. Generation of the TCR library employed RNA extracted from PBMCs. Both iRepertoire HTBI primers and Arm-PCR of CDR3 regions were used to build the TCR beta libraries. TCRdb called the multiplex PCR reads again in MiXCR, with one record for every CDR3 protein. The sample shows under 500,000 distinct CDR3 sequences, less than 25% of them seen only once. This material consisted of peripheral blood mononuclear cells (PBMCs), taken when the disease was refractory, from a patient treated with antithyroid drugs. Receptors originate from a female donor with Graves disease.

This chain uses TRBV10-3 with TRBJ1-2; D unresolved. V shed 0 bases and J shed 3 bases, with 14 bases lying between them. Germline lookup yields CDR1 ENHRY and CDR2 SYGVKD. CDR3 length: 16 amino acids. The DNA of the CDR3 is TGTGCCATCAGTGAGTCGTGGGTCGATCGGGACTATGGCTACACCTTC. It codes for CAISESWVDRDYGYTF.

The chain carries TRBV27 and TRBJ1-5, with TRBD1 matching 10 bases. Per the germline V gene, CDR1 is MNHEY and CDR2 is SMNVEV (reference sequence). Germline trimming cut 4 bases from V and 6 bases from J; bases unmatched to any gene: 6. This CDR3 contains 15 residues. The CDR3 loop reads CASSSGQGPLQPQHF. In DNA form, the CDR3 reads TGTGCCAGCAGTTCGGGACAGGGGCCCCTTCAGCCCCAGCATTTT.

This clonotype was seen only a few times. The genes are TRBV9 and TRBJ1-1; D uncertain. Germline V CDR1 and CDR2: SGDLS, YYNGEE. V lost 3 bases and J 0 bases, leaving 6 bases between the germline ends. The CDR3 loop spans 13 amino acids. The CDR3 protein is CASSGSMNTEAFF. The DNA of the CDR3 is TGTGCCAGCAGCGGATCAATGAACACTGAAGCTTTCTTT.

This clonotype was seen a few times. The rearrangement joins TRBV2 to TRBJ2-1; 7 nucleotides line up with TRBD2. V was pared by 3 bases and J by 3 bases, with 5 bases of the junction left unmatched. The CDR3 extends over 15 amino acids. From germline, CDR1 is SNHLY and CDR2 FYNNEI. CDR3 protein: CASSDSGGSYNEQFF. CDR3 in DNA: TGTGCCAGCAGTGATTCCGGCGGGAGCTACAATGAGCAGTTCTTC.

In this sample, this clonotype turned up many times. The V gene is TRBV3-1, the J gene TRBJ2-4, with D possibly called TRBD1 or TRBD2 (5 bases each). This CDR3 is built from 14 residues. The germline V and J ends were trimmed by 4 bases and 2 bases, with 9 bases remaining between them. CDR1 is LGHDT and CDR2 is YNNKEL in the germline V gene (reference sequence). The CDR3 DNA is TGTGCCAGCAGCCCCAGGGACCCCAAAAACATTCAGTACTTC. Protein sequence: CASSPRDPKNIQYF.

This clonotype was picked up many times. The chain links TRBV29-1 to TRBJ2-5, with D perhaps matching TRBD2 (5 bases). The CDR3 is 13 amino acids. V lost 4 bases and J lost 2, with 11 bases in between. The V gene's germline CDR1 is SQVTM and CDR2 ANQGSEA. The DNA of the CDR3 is TGCAGCGTTGCCAACAGCGGACAAGAGACCCAGTACTTC. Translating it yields CSVANSGQETQYF.

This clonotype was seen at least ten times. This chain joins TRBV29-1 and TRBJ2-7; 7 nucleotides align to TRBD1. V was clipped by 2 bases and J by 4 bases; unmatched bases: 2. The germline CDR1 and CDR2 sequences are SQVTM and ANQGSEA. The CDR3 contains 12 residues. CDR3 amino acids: CSVEQQGYEQYF. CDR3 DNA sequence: TGCAGCGTTGAACAACAGGGGTACGAGCAGTACTTC.

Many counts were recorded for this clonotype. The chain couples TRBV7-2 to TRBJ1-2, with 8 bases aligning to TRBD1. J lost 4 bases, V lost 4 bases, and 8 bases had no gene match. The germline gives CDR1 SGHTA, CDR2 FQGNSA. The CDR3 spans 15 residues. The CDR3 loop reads CASSSGTGWGYGYTF. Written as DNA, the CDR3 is TGTGCCAGCAGCTCGGGGACAGGTTGGGGCTATGGCTACACCTTC.

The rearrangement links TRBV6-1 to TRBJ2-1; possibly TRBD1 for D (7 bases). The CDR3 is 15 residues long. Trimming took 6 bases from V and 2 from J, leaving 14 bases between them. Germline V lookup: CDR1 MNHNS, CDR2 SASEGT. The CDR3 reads CASRWTGGPYNEQFF. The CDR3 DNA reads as TGTGCCAGCAGGTGGACAGGAGGGCCCTACAATGAGCAGTTCTTC.

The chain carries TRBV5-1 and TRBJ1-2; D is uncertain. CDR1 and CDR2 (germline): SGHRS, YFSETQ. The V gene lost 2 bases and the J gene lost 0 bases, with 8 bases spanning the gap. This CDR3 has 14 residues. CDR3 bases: TGCGCCAGCAGCTTCCGGGGAGCTAACTATGGCTACACCTTC. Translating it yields CASSFRGANYGYTF.

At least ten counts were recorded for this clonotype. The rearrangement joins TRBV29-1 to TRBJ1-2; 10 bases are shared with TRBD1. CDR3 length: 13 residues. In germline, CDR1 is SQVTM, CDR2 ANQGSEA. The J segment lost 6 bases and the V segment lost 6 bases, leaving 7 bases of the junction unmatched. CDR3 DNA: TGCAGCGTCGGGACAGGGGTGTGGGATGGCTACACCTTC. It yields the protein CSVGTGVWDGYTF.

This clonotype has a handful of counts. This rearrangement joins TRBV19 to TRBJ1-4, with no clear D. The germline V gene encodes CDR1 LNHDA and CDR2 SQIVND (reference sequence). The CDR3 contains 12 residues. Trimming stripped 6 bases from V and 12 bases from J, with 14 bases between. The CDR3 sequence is CASSYRTSELFF. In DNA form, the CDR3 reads TGTGCCAGTAGCTACCGGACGAGCGAACTGTTTTTT. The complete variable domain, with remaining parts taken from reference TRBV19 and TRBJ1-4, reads DGGITQSPKYLFRKEGQNVTLSCEQNLNHDAMYWYRQDPGQGLRLIYYSQIVNDFQKGDIAEGYSVSREKKESFPLTVTSAQKNPTAFYLCASSYRTSELFFGSGTQLSVL.

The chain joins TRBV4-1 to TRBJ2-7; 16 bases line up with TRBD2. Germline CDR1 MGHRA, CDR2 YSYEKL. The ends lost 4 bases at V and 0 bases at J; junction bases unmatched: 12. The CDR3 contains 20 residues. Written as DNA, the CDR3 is TGCGCCAGCAGCCCCCTATTGGGGACTAGCGGGAGGGAAGCCTCCTACGAGCAGTACTTC. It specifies CASSPLLGTSGREASYEQYF.

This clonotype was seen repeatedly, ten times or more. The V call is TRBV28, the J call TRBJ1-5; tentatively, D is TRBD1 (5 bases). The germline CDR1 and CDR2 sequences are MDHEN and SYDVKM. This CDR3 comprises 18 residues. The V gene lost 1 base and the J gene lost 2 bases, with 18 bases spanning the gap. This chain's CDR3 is CASSLFRVKNLGNQPQHF. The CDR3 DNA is TGTGCCAGCAGTTTATTCAGGGTAAAGAATCTCGGCAATCAGCCCCAGCATTTT.

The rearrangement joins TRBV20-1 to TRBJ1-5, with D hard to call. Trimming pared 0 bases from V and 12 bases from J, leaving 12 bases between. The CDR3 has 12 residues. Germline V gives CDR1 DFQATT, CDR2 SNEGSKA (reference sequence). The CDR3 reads CSARDERALQHF. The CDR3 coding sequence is TGCAGTGCTAGAGATGAGCGGGCCCTCCAGCATTTT.

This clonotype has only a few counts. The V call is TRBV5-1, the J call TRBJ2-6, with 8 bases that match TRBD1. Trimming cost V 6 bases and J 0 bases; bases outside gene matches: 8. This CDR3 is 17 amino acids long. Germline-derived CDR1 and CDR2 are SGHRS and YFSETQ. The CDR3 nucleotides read TGCGCCAGCATCGCCGGGACAGGTTTCTCTGGGGCCAACGTCCTGACTTTC. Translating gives CASIAGTGFSGANVLTF.

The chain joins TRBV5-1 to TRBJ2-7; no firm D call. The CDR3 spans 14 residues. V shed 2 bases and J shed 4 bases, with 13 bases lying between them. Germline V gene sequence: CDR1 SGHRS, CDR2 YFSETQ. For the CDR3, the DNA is TGCGCCAGCAGCTTAGGTGAAGCAGCATACGAGCAGTACTTC. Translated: CASSLGEAAYEQYF.

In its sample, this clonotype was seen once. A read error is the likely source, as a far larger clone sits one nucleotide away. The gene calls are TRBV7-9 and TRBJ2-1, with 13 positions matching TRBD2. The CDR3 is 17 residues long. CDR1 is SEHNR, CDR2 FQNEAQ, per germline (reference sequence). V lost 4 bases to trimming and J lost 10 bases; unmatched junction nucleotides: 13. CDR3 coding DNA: TGTGCCAGCAGCTACCCAGGGACTAGCGGGAACTCCTACGAGCAGTTCTTC. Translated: CASSYPGTSGNSYEQFF.

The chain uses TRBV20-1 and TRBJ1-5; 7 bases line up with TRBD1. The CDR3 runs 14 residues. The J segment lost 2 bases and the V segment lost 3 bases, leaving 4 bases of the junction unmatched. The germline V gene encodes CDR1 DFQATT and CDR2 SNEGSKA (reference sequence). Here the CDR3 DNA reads TGCAGTGCTAGGTACGGACAGGGCAATCAGCCCCAGCATTTT. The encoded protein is CSARYGQGNQPQHF.

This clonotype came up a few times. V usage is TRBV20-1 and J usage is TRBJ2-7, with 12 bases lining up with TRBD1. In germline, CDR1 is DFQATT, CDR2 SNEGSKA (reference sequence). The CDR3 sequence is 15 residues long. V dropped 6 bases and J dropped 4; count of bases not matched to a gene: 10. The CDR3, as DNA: TGCAGTGCCCCGCGCGGGACAGGGGGCAGGTACGAGCAGTACTTC. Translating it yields CSAPRGTGGRYEQYF.

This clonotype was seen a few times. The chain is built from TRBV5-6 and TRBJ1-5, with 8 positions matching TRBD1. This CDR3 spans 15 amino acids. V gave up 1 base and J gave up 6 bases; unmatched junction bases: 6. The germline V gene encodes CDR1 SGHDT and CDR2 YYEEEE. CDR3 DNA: TGTGCCAGCAGCTTGAAGGACAGGGACGGTCAGCCCCAGCATTTT. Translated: CASSLKDRDGQPQHF.

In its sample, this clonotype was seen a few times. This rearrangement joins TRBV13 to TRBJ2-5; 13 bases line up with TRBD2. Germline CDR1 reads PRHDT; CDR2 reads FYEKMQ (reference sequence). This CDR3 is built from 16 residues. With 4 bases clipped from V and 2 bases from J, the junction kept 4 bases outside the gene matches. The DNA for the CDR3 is TGTGCCAGCAGCTCGCTGACTAGCGGGAGGCAAGAGACCCAGTACTTC. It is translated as CASSSLTSGRQETQYF.

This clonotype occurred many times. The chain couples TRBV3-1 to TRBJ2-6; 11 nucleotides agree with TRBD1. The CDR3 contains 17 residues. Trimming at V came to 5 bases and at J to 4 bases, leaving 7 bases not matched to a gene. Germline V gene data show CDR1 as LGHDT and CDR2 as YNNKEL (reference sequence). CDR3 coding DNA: TGTGCCAGCAGCTATTTTGGACAGGGGGCCGGGGCCAACGTCCTGACTTTC. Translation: CASSYFGQGAGANVLTF.

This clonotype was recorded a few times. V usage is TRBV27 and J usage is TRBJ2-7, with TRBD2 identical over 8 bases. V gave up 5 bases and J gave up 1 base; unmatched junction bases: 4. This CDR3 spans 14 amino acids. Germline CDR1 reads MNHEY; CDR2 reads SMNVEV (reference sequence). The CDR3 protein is CASSRREASYEQYF. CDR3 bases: TGTGCCAGCAGTCGGCGGGAGGCTTCCTACGAGCAGTACTTC.

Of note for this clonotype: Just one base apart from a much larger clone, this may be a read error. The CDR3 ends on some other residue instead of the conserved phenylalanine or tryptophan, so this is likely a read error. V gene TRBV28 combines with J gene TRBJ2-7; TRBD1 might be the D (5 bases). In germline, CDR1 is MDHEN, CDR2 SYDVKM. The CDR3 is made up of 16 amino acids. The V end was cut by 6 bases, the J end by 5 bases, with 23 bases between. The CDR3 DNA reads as TGTGCCAGCAGACCCCCCTTGGGGCAGGGTAGGAACGAGCAGTACCTC. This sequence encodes CASRPPLGQGRNEQYL.

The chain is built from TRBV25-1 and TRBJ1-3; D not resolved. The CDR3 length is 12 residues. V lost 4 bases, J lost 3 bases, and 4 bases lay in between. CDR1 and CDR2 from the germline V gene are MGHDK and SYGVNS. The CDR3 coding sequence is TGTGCCAGCAGTGGTTATGGAAACACCATATATTTT. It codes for CASSGYGNTIYF. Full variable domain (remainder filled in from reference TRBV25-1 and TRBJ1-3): EADIYQTPRYLVIGTGKKITLECSQTMGHDKMYWYQQDPGMELHLIHYSYGVNSTEKGDLSSESTVSRIRTEHFPLTLESARPSHTSQYLCASSGYGNTIYFGEGSWLTVV.

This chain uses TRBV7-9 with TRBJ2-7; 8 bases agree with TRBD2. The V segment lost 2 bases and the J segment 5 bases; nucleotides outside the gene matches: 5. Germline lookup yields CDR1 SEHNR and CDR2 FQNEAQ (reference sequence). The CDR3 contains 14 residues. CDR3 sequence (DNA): TGTGCCAGCAGCTTATGGACTAGCCCGGACGAGCAGTACTTC. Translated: CASSLWTSPDEQYF.